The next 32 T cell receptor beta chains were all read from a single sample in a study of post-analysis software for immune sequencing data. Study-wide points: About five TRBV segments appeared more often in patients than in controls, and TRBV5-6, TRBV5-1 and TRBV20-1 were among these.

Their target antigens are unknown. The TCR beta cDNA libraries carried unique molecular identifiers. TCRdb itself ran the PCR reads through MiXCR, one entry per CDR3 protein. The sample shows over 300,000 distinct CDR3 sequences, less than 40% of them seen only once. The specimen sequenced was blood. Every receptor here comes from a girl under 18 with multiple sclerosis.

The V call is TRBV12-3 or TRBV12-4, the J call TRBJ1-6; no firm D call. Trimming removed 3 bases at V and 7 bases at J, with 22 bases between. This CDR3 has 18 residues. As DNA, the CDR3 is TGTGCCAGCAGTTTTGAACTCCTGGAACGGGGTTGGAATTCACCCCTCCACTTT. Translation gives CASSFELLERGWNSPLHF.

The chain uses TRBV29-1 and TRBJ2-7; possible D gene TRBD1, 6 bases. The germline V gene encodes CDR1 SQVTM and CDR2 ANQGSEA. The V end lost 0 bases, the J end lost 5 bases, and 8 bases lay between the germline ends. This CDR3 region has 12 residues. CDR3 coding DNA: TGCAGCGTTGAAGAACAGGGAAACGAGCAGTACTTC. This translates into CSVEEQGNEQYF.

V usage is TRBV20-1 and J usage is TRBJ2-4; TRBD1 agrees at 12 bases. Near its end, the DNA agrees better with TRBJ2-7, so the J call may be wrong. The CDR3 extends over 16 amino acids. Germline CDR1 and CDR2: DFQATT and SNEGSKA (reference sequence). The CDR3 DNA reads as TGCAGTGCTGATCAACTGGGGACAGGGGGCCCCTGCGAGCAGTACTTC. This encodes CSADQLGTGGPCEQYF.

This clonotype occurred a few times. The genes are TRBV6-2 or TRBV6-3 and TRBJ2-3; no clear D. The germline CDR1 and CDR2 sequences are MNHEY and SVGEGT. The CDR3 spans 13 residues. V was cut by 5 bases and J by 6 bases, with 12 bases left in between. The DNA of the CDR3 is TGTGCCAGCAGTCACCAGACTTGGGATACGCAGTATTTT. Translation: CASSHQTWDTQYF.

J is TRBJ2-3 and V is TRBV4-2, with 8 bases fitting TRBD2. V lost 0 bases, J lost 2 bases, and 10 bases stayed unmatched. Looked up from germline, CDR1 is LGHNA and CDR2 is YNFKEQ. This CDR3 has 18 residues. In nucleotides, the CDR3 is TGTGCCAGCAGCCAAGATTTCGTGACGGGGGGGCCCACAGATACGCAGTATTTT. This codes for CASSQDFVTGGPTDTQYF.

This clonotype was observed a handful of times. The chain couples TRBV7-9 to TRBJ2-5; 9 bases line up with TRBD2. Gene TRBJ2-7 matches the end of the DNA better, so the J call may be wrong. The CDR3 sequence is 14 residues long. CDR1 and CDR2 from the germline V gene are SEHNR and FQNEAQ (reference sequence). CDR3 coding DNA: TGTGCCAGCAGCAAGCGGGGGGTCCTTTTCGAGCAGTACTTC. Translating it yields CASSKRGVLFEQYF.

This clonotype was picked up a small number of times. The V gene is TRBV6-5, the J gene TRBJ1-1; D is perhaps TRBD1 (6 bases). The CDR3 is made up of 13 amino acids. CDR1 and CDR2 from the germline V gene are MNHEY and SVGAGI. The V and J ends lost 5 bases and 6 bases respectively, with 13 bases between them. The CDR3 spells CASSRNSGAEAFF. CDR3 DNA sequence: TGTGCCAGCAGTCGTAATTCAGGGGCTGAAGCTTTCTTT.

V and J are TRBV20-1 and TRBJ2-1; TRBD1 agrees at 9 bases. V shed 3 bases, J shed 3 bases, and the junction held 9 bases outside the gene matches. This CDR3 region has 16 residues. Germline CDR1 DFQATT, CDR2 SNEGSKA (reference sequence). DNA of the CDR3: TGCAGTGCTAGCCCAGGGGGGGACAGGGTCTACAATGAGCAGTTCTTC. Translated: CSASPGGDRVYNEQFF.

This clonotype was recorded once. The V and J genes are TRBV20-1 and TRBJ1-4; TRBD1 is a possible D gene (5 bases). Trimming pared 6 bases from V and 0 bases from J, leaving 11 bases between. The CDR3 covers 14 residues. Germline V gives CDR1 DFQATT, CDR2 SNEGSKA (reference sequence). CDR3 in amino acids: CSAGGTATNEKLFF. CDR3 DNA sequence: TGCAGTGCGGGAGGGACTGCAACTAATGAAAAACTGTTTTTT.

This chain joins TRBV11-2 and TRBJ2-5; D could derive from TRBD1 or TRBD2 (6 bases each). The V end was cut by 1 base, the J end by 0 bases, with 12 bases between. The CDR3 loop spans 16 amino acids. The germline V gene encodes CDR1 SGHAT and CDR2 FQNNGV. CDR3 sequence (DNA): TGTGCCAGCAGCTTAGGGGGGGCCTTTTACCAAGAGACCCAGTACTTC. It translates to CASSLGGAFYQETQYF.

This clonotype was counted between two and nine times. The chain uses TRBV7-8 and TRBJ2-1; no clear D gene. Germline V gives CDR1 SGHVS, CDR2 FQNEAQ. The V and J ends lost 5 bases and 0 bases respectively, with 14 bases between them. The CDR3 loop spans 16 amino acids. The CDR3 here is CASSALDPTSYNEQFF. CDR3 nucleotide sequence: TGTGCCAGCAGCGCCCTGGACCCCACCTCCTACAATGAGCAGTTCTTC.

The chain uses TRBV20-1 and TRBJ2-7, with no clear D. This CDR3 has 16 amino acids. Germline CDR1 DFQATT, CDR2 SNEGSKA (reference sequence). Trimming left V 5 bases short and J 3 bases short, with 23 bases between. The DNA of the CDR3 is TGCAGTGCTCCTCGTTTTACGCCCCTCCCAATCTACGAGCAGTACTTC. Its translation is CSAPRFTPLPIYEQYF.

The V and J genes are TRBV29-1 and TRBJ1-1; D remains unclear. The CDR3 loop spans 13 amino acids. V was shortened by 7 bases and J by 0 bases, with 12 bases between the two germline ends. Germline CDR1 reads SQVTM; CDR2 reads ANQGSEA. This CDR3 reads CSAADGLNTEAFF. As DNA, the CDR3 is TGCAGCGCTGCGGACGGTTTGAACACTGAAGCTTTCTTT.

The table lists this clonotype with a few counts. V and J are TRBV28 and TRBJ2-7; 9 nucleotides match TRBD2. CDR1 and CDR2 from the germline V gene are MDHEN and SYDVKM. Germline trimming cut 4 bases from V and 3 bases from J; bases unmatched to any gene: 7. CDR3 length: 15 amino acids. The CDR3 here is CASSSPSGVVYEQYF. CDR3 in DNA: TGTGCCAGCAGTTCTCCTAGCGGGGTGGTCTACGAGCAGTACTTC.

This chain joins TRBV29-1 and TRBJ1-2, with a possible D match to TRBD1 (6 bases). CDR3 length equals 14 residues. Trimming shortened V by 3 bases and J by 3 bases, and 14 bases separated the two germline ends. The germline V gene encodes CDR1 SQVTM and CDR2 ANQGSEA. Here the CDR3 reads CSVEGGQLDYGYTF. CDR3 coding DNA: TGCAGCGTTGAGGGGGGGCAGCTCGACTATGGCTACACCTTC.

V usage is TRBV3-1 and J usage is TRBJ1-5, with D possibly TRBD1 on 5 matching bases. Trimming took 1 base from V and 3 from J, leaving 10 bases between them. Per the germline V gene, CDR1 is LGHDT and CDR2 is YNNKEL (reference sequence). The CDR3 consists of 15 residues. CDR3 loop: CASSQGRGYNQPQHF. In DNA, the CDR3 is TGTGCCAGCAGCCAAGGTAGGGGCTACAATCAGCCCCAGCATTTT.

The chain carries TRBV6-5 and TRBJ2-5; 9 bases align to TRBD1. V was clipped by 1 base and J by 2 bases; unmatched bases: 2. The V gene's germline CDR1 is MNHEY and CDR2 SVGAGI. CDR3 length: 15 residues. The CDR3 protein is CASSYWDREQETQYF. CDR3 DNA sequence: TGTGCCAGCAGTTACTGGGACAGGGAACAAGAGACCCAGTACTTC.

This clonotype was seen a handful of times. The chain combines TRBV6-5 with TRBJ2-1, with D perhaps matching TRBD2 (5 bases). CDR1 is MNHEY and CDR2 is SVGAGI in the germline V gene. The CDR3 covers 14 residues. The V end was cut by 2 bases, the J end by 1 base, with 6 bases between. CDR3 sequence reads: CASSYGLSYNEQFF. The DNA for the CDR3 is TGTGCCAGCAGTTACGGACTTTCCTACAATGAGCAGTTCTTC.

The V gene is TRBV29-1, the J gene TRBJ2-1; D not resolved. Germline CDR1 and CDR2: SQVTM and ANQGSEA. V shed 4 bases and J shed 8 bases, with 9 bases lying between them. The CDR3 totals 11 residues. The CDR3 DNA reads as TGCAGCGTTGCCCTAAGGGATGAGCAGTTCTTC. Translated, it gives CSVALRDEQFF.

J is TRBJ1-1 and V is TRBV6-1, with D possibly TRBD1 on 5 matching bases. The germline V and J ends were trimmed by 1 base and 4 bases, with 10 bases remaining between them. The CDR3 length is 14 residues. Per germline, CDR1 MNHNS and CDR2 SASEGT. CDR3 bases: TGTGCCAGCAGTGAAGGGTGGGGGATCACTGAAGCTTTCTTT. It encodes CASSEGWGITEAFF.

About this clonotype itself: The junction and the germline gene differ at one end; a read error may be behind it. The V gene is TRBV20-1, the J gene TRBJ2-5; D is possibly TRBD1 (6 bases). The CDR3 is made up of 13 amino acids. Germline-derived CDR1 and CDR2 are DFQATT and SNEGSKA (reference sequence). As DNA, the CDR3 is TGCAGTGCGAGAGGACAGACCCAAGAGACCCAGTACTTC. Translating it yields CSARGQTQETQYF.

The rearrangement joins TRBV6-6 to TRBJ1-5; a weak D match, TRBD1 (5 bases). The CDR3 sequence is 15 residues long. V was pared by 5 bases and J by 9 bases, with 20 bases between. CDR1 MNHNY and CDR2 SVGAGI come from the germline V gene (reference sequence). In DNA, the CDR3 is TGTGCCAGCAGTACGAGGGTCACGGAGGGACGGCCCCAGCATTTT. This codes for CASSTRVTEGRPQHF.

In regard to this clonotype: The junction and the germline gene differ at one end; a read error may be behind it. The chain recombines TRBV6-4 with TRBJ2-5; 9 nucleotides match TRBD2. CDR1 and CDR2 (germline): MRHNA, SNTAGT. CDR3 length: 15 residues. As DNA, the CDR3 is TGTGCCGGCAGCCAGAGCGGGGGGCCCCTTGAGACCCAGTACTTC. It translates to CAGSQSGGPLETQYF.

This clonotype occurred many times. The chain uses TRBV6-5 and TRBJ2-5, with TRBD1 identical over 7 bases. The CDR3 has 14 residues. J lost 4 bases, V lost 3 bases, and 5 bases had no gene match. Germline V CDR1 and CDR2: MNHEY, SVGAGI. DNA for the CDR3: TGTGCCAGCAGTTATGGGACAGCAGGAGAGACCCAGTACTTC. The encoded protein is CASSYGTAGETQYF.

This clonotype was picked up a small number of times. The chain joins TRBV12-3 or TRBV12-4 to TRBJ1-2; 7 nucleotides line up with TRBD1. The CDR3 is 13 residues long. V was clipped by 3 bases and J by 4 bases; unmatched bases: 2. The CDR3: CASSFGTAYGYTF. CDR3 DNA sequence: TGTGCCAGCAGTTTCGGGACAGCCTATGGCTACACCTTC.

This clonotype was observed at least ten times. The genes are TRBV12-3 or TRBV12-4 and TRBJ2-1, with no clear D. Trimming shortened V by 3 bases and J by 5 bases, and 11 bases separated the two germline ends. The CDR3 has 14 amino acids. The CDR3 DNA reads TGTGCCAGCAGTTTTGGTCAGGAGAACAATGAGCAGTTCTTC. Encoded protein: CASSFGQENNEQFF.

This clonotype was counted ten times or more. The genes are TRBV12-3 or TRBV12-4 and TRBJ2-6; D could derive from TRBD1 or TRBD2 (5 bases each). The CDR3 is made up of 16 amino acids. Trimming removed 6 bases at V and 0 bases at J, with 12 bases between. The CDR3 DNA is TGTGCCAGCAGCCCCGGGACGCTCTCTGGGGCCAACGTCCTGACTTTC. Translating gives CASSPGTLSGANVLTF.

CDR3 sequence reads: CASSDMDRRYYGYTF. DNA for the CDR3: TGTGCCAGCAGTGACATGGACAGGAGGTACTATGGCTACACCTTC. The rearrangement uses TRBV6-1 and TRBJ1-2; 7 nucleotides align to TRBD1. CDR1 and CDR2 (germline): MNHNS, SASEGT. This CDR3 contains 15 residues. The ends lost 3 bases at V and 3 bases at J; junction bases unmatched: 7.

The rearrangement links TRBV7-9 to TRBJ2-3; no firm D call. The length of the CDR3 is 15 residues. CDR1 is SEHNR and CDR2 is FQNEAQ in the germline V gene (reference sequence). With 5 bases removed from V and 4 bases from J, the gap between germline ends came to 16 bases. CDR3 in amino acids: CASSQPRVAADTQYF. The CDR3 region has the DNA TGTGCCAGCAGCCAACCCCGGGTAGCAGCAGATACGCAGTATTTT. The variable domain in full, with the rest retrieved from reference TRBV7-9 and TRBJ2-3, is DTGVSQNPRHKITKRGQNVTFRCDPISEHNRLYWYRQTLGQGPEFLTYFQNEAQLEKSRLLSDRFSAERPKGSFSTLEIQRTEQGDSAMYLCASSQPRVAADTQYFGPGTRLTVL.

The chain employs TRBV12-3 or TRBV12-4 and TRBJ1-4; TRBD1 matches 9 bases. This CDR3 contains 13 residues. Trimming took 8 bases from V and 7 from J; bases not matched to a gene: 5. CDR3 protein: CASRPDRGEKLFF. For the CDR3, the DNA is TGTGCCAGCCGTCCGGACAGGGGTGAAAAACTGTTTTTT.

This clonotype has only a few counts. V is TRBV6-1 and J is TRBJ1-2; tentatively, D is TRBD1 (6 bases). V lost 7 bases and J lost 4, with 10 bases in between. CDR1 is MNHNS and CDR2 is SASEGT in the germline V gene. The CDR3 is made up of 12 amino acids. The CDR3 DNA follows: TGTGCCAGCACGGGGGCTCTCTATGGCTACACCTTC. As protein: CASTGALYGYTF.

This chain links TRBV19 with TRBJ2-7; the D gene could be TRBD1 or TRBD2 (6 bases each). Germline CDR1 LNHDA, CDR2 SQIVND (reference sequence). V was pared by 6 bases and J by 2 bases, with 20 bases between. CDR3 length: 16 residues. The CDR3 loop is CASRQGPGGETYEQYF. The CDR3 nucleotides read TGTGCCAGTAGACAGGGACCGGGCGGGGAGACCTACGAGCAGTACTTC.